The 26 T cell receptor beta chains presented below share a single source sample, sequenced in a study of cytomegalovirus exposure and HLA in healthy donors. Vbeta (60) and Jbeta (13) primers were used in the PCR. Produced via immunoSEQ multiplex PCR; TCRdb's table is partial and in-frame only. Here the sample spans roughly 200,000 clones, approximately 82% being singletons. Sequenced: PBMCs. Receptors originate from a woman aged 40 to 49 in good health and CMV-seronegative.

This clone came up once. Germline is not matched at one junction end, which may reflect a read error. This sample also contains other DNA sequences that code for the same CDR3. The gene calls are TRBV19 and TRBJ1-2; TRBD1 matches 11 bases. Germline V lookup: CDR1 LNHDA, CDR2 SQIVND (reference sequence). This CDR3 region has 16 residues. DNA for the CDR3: TGTGCCAGTAGTCCCAGCCGGACAGGGGGCAACTATGGCTATACCTTC. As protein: CASSPSRTGGNYGYTF.

The CDR3 DNA follows: TGTGCCAGCAGTATATACAGGGGTCTTAGGGAAAAACTGTTTTTT. Translating it yields CASSIYRGLREKLFF. The chain uses TRBV6-1 and TRBJ1-4; 7 positions match TRBD1. Germline V lookup: CDR1 MNHNS, CDR2 SASEGT. The V segment lost 5 bases and the J segment 8 bases; nucleotides outside the gene matches: 11. The CDR3 runs to 15 residues.

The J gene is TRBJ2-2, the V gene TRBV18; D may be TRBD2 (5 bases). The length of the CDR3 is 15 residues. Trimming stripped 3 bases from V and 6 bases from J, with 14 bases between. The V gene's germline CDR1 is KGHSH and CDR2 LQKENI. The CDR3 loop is CASSPEASYAGELFF. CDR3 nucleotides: TGTGCCAGCTCACCGGAGGCATCTTATGCCGGGGAGCTGTTTTTT.

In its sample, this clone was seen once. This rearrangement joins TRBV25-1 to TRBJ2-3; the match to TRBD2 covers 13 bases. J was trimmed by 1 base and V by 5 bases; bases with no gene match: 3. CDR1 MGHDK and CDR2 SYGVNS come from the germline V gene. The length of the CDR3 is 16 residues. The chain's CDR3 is CASSIGTSGGTDTQYF. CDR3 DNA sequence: TGTGCCAGCAGTATAGGGACTAGCGGGGGCACAGATACGCAGTATTTT.

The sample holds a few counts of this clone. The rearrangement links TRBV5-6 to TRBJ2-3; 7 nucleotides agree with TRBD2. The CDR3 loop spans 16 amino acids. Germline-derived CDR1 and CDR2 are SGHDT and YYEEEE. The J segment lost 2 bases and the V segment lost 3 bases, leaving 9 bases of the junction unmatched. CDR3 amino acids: CASSSPHRDYTDTQYF. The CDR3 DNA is TGTGCCAGCAGCTCCCCCCATCGGGACTACACAGATACGCAGTATTTT. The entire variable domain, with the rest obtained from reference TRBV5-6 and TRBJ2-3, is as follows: DAGVTQSPTHLIKTRGQQVTLRCSPKSGHDTVSWYQQALGQGPQFIFQYYEEEERQRGNFPDRFSGHQFPNYSSELNVNALLLGDSALYLCASSSPHRDYTDTQYFGPGTRLTVL.

The CDR3 loop reads CASSRDINSVYEQYF. Here the CDR3 DNA reads TGCGCCAGCAGCCGGGACATCAATTCCGTCTACGAGCAGTACTTC. This chain connects TRBV5-1 to TRBJ2-7, with D possibly TRBD1 on 6 matching bases. CDR1 and CDR2 (germline): SGHRS, YFSETQ. This CDR3 has 15 residues. V was clipped by 4 bases and J by 3 bases, with 17 bases between them.

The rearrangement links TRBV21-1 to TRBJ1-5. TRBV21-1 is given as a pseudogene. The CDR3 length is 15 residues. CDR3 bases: TGTGCCAGCAGGCCGGAGGGGCGAGGGAATCAGCCCCAGCATTTT. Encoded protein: CASRPEGRGNQPQHF.

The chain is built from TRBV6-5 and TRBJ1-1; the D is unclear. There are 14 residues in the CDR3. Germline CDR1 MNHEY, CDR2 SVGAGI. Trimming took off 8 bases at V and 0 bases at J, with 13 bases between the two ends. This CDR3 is CASFDFRVNTEAFF. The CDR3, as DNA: TGTGCCAGCTTCGATTTCCGGGTGAACACTGAAGCTTTCTTT.

The CDR3 protein is CASSPPSRQGYGYTF. In DNA form, the CDR3 reads TGTGCCAGCTCACCACCTTCAAGGCAGGGCTATGGCTACACCTTC. The chain joins TRBV18 to TRBJ1-2, with D perhaps TRBD1 (5 bases). The CDR3 is 15 amino acids. Germline V gene lookup returns CDR1 KGHSH and CDR2 LQKENI. V lost 0 bases and J lost 4, with 12 bases in between.

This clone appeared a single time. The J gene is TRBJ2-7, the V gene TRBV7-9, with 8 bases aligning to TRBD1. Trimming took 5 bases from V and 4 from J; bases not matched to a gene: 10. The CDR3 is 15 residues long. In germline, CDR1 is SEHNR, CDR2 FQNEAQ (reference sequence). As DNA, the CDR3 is TGTGCCAGCAGCCTCACAGGGGGTGGGATATACGAGCAGTACTTC. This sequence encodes CASSLTGGGIYEQYF.

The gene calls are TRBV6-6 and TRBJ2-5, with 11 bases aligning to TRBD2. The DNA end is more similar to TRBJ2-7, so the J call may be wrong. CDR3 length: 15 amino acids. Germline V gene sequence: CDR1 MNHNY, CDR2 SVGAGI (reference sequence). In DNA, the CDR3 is TGTGCCAGCAGTTGGGGGACTAGCGGACCTTACGAGCAGTACTTC. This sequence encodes CASSWGTSGPYEQYF.

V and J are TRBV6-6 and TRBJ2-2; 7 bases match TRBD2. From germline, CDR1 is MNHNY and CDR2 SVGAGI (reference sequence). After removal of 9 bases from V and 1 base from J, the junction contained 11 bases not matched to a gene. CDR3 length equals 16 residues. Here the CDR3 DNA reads TGTGCCAGTGTTCTAGCGGCACAGATGAACACCGGGGAGCTGTTTTTT. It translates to CASVLAAQMNTGELFF.

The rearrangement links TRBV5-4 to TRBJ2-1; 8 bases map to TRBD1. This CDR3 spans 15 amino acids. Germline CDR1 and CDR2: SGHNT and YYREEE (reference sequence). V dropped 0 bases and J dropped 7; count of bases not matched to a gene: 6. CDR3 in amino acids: CASSLETGVRNEQFF. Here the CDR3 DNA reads TGTGCCAGCAGCTTGGAGACAGGGGTAAGAAATGAGCAGTTCTTC.

CDR3 sequence reads: CASSPGTRTDTQYF. CDR3 nucleotides: TGTGCCAGCAGTCCTGGGACTAGGACAGATACGCAGTATTTT. This chain connects TRBV6-4 to TRBJ2-3; 8 bases align to TRBD2. Germline lookup yields CDR1 MRHNA and CDR2 SNTAGT. The V gene end was trimmed by 5 bases and the J gene end by 3 bases; junction bases not matched to a gene: 4. The CDR3 contains 14 residues.

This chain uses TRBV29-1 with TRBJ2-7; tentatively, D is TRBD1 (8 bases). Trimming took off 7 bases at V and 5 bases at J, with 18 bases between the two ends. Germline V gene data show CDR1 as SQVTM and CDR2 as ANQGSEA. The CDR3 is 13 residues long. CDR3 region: CSAIDRGGNEQYF. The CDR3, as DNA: TGCAGCGCCATAGACAGGGGAGGGAACGAGCAGTACTTC.

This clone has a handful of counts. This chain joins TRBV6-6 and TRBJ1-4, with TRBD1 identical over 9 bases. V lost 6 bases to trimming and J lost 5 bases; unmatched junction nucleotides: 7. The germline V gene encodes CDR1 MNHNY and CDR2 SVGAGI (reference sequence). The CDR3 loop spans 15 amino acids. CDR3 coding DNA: TGTGCCAGCAGGCCGCGTGGACAGGGGAATGAAAAACTGTTTTTT. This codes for CASRPRGQGNEKLFF.

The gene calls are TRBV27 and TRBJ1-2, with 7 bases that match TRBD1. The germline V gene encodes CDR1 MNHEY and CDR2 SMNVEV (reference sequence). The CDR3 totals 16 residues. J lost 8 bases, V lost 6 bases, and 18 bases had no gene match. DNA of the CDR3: TGTGCCAGCAGCCCTTTAACTGACAGGGCCATTCGCGGCTACACCTTC. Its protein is CASSPLTDRAIRGYTF.

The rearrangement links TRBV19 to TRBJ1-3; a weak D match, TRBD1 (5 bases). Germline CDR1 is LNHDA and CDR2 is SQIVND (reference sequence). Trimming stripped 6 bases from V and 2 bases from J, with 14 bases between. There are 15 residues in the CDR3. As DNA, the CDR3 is TGTGCCAGTAGAACAGCTTCGGGGGCTGGAAACACCATATATTTT. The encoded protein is CASRTASGAGNTIYF.

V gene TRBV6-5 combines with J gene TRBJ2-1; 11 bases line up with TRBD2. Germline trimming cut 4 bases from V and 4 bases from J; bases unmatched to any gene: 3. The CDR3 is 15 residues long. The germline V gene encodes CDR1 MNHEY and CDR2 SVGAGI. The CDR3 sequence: CASSSLAGAYNEQFF. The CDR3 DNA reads TGTGCCAGCAGTTCACTAGCGGGGGCTTACAATGAGCAGTTCTTC.

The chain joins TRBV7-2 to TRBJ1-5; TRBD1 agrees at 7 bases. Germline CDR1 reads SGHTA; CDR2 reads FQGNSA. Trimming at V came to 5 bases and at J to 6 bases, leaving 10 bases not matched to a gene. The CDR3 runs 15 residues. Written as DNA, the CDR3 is TGTGCCAGCAGCAACTATAAGACAGGGTCTCAGCCCCAGCATTTT. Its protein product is CASSNYKTGSQPQHF.

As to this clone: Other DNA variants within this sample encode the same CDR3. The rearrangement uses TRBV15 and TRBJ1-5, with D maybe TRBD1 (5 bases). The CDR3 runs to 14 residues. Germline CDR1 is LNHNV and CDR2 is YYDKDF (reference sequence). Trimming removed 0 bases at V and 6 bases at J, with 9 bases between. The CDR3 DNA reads TGTGCCACCAGCAGAGATCGGGGGGGTCAGCCCCAGCATTTT. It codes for CATSRDRGGQPQHF.

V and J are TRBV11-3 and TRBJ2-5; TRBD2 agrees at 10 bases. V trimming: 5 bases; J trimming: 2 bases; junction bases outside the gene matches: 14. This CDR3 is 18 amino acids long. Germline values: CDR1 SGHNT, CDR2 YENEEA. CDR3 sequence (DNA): TGTGCCAGCAGCGATGGGGCTCCGACTAGCGGGTCGCAAGAGACCCAGTACTTC. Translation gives CASSDGAPTSGSQETQYF. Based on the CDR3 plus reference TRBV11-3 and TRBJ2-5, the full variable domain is EAGVVQSPRYKIIEKKQPVAFWCNPISGHNTLYWYLQNLGQGPELLIRYENEEAVDDSQLPKDRFSAERLKGVDSTLKIQPAELGDSAVYLCASSDGAPTSGSQETQYFGPGTRLLVL.

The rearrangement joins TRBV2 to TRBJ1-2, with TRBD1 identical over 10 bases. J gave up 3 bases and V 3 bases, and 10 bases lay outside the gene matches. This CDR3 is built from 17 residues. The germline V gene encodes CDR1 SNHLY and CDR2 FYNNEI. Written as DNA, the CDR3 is TGTGCCAGCAGTGACGCCGGGACAGGGGACGGGGACTATGGCTACACCTTC. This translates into CASSDAGTGDGDYGYTF.

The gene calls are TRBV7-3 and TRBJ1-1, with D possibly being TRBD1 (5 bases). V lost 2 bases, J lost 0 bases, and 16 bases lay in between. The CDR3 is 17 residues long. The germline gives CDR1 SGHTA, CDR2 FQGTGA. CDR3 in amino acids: CASSLGRGPPLNTEAFF. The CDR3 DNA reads TGTGCCAGCAGCTTAGGGAGGGGACCACCTTTGAACACTGAAGCTTTCTTT.

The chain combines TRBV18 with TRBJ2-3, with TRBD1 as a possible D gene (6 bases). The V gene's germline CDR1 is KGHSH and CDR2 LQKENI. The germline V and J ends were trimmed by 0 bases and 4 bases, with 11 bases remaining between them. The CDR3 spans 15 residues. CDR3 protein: CASSPPGQGPDTQYF. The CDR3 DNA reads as TGTGCCAGCTCACCACCGGGGCAGGGGCCAGATACGCAGTATTTT.

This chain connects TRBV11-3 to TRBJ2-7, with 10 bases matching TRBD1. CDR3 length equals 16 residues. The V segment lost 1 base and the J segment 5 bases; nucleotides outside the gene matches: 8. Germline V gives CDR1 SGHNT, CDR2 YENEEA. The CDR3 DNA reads TGTGCCAGCAGCTTAGGCTCCGGGACAGGGGATGACGAGCAGTACTTC. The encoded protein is CASSLGSGTGDDEQYF.